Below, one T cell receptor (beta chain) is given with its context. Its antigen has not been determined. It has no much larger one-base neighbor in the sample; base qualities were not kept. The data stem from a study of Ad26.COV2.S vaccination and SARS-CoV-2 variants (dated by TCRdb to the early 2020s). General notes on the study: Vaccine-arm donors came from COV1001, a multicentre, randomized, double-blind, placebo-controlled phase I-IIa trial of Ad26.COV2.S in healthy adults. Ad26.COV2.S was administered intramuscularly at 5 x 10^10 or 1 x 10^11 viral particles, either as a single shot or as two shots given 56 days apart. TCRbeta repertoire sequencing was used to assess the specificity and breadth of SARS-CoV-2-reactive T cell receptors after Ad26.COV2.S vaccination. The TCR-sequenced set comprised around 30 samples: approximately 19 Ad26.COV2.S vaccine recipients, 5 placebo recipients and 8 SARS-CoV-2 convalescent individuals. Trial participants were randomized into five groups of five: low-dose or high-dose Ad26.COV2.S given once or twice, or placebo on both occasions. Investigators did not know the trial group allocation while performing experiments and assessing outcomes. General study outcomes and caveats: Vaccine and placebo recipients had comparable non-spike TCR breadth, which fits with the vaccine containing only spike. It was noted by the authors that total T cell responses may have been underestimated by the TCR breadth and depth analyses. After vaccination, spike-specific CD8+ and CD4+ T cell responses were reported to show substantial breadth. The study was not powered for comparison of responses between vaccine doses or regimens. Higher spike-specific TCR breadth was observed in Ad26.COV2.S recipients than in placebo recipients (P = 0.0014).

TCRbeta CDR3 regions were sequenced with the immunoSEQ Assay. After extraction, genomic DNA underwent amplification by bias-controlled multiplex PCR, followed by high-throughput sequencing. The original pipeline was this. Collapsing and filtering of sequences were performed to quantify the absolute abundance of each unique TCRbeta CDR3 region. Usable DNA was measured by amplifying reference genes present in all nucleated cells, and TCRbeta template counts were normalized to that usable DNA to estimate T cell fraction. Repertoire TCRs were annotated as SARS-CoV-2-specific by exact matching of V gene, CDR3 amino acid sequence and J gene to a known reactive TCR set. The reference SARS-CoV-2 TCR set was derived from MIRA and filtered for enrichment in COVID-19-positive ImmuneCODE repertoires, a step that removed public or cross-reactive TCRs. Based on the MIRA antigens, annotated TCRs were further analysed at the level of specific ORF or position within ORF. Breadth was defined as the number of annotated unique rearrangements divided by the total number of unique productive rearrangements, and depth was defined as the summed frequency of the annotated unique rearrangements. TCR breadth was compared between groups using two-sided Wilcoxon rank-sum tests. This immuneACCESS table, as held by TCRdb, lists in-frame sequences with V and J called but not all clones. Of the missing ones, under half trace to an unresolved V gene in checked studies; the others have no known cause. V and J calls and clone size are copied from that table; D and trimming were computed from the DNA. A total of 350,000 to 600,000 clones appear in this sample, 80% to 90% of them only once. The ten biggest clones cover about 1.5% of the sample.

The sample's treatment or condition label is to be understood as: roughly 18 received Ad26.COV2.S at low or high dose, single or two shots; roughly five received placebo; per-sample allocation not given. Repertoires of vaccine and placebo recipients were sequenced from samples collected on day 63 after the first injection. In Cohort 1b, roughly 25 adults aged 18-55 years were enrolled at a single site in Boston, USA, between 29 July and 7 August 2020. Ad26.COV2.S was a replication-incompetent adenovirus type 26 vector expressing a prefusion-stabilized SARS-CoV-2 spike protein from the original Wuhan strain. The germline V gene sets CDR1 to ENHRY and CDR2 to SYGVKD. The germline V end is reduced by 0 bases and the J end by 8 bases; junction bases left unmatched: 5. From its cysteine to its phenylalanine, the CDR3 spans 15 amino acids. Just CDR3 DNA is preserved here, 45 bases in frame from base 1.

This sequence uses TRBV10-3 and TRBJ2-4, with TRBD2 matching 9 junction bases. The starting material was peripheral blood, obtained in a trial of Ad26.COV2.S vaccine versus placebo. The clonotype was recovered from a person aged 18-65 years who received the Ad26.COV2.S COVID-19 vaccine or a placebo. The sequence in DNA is TGTGCCATCAGTGAGTCCCAGCGGGGGGTAGACATTCAGTACTTC. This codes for CAISESQRGVDIQYF.